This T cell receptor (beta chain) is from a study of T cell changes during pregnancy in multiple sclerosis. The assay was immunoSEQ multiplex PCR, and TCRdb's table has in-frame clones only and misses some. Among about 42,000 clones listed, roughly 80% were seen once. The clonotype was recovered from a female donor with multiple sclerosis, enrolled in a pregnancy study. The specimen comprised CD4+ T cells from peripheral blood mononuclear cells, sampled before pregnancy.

In DNA form, the CDR3 reads TGTGCCAGCAGCTACCGAGCGACAGGGGCGAACACCATATATTTT. Its translation is CASSYRATGANTIYF. J is TRBJ1-3 and V is TRBV7-2, with 8 bases identical to TRBD1. The germline V gene has CDR1 SGHTA and CDR2 FQGNSA. With V trimmed by 4 bases and J by 7 bases, 9 bases remained unmatched. The CDR3 contains 15 residues.